A selection of T cell receptor beta chains follows, all from one sample in a study of blood T cells in healthy people across ages. TCRdb called the 5' RACE reads again in MiXCR, with one record for every CDR3 protein. The sample consists of fewer than 2,000,000 distinct CDR3 sequences, around 42% of them appearing once. Sequencing was done on a sample of blood. The receptors originated from a human donor in good health. CDR3s include the opening cysteine and the closing phenylalanine or tryptophan. A D gene is named only where the DNA matches it firmly. Expanded clones are given a class, and other clones once, few, many or no size at all.

TRBJ1-3,NA,TRBV7-2,NA,CASSWSGSGNTIYF,TGTGCCAGCAGCTGGTCGGGGAGCGGAAACACCATATATTTT
TRBJ2-7,NA,TRBV29-1,NA,CSVVAGGNEQYF,TGCAGCGTTGTAGCCGGGGGCAACGAGCAGTACTTC
TRBJ1-1,few,TRBV15,TRBD1,CATSRDLRTGEAFF,TGTGCCACCAGCAGAGATCTGAGGACAGGTGAAGCTTTCTTT
TRBJ2-2,once,TRBV6-5,NA,CASSYSGISRPNTGELFF,TGTGCCAGCAGTTACTCGGGGATATCTAGGCCGAACACCGGGGAGCTGTTTTTT
TRBJ2-1,NA,TRBV15,TRBD2,CATSRGTSGGPYNEQFF,TGTGCCACCAGCAGAGGGACTAGCGGGGGGCCTTACAATGAGCAGTTCTTC
TRBJ2-7,many,TRBV15,NA,CATSRDLNSYEQYF,TGTGCCACCAGCAGAGATCTAAACTCCTACGAGCAGTACTTC
TRBJ2-1,few,TRBV7-2,NA,CASSLSGADNEQFF,TGTGCCAGCAGCTTAAGCGGTGCGGACAATGAGCAGTTCTTC
TRBJ2-1,NA,TRBV6-1,NA,CASSEVRTVYNEQFF,TGTGCCAGCAGTGAAGTTAGGACTGTATACAATGAGCAGTTCTTC
TRBJ2-2,NA,TRBV6-2/TRBV6-3,NA,CASSMNWGELFF,TGTGCCAGCAGTATGAACTGGGGGGAGCTGTTTTTT
TRBJ2-1,NA,TRBV7-2,NA,CASSLVSREQFF,TGTGCCAGCAGCTTAGTCAGTCGCGAGCAGTTCTTC
TRBJ2-4,few,TRBV28,TRBD1,CASSLGTGRGIQYF,TGTGCCAGCAGTTTGGGGACAGGGAGGGGCATTCAGTACTTC
TRBJ2-2,once,TRBV5-1,NA,CASSFRGALNTGELFF,TGCGCCAGCAGCTTCCGGGGGGCCCTAAACACCGGGGAGCTGTTTTTT
TRBJ1-6,few,TRBV5-1,NA,CASSLDGGIYNSPLHF,TGCGCCAGCAGCTTGGATGGGGGAATTTATAATTCACCCCTCCACTTT
TRBJ2-5,many,TRBV7-2,TRBD1,CASSLFPGGYQETQYF,TGTGCCAGCAGCTTATTTCCAGGGGGCTACCAAGAGACCCAGTACTTC
TRBJ1-6,few,TRBV12-3/TRBV12-4,NA,CASSLGRPSSYNSPLHF,TGTGCCAGCAGTCTGGGACGGCCCAGCTCCTATAATTCACCCCTCCACTTT
TRBJ2-1,NA,TRBV6-5,TRBD2,CASSRGGKYNEQFF,TGTGCCAGCAGTCGGGGGGGTAAATACAATGAGCAGTTCTTC
TRBJ1-2,NA,TRBV29-1,NA,CSVSKQGSYGYTF,TGCAGCGTTTCCAAACAGGGCAGCTATGGCTACACCTTC
TRBJ1-2,NA,TRBV10-2,TRBD1,CASKRDREYGYTF,TGCGCCAGCAAAAGGGACAGGGAATATGGCTACACCTTC
TRBJ2-3,few,TRBV5-1,NA,CASSSTTSSDTQYF,TGCGCCAGCAGCTCAACGACTAGTTCAGATACGCAGTATTTT
TRBJ1-2,NA,TRBV20-1,NA,CSGEQEYGYTF,TGCAGTGGTGAGCAGGAGTATGGCTACACCTTC
TRBJ1-1,many,TRBV12-3/TRBV12-4,TRBD1,CASSLGTENTEAFF,TGTGCCAGCAGCTTGGGGACAGAGAACACTGAAGCTTTCTTT
TRBJ1-2,NA,TRBV19,TRBD1,CASSTWDSGYTF,TGTGCCAGTAGTACCTGGGACAGCGGCTACACCTTC
TRBJ2-3,few,TRBV20-1,NA,CSAREGYSDFSTDTQYF,TGCAGTGCTAGAGAGGGGTACTCGGACTTTAGCACAGATACGCAGTATTTT